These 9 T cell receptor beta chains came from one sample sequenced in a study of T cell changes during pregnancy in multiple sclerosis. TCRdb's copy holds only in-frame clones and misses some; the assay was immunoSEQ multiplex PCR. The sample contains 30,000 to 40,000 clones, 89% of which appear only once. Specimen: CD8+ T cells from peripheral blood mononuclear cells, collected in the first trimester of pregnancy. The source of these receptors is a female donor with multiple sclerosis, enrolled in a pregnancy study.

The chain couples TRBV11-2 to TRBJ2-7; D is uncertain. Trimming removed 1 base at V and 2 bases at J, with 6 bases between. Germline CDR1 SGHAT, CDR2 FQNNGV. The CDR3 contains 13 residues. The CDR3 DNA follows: TGTGCCAGCAGCTTAGCCCTAACCTACGAGCAGTACTTC. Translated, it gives CASSLALTYEQYF.

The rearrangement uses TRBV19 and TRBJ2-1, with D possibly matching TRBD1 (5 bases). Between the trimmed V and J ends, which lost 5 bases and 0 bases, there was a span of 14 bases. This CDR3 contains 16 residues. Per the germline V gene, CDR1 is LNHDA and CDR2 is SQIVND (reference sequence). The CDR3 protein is CASSRRAESSYNEQFF. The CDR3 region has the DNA TGTGCCAGTAGTCGCAGGGCTGAAAGCTCCTACAATGAGCAGTTCTTC.

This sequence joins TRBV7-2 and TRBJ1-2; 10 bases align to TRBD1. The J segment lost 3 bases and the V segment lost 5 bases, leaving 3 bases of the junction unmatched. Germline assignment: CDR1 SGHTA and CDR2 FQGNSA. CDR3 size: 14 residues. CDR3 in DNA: TGTGCCAGCAGCACCGGGACAGGGGACTATGGCTACACCTTC. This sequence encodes CASSTGTGDYGYTF. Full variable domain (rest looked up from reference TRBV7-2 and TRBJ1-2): GAGVSQSPSNKVTEKGKDVELRCDPISGHTALYWYRQSLGQGLEFLIYFQGNSAPDKSGLPSDRFSAERTGGSVSTLTIQRTQQEDSAVYLCASSTGTGDYGYTFGSGTRLTVV.

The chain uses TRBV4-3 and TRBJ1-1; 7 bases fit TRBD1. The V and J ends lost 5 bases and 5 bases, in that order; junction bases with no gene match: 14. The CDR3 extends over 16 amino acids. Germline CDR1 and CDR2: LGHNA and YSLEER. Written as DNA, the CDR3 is TGCGCCAGCAGCAACCCATGGGAGACAGGGAGAACTGAAGCTTTCTTT. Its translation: CASSNPWETGRTEAFF.

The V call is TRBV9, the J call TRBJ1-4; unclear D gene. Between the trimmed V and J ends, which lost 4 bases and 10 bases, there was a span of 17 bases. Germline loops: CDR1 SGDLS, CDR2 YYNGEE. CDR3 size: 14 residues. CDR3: CASSPRTELGKLFF. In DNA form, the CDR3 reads TGTGCCAGCAGCCCCCGCACCGAACTCGGAAAACTGTTTTTT.

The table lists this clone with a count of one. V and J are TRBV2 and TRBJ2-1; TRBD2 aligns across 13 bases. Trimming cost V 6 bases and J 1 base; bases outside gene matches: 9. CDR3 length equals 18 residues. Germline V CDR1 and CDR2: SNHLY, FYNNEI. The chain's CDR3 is CASSAGTSGTRSYNEQFF. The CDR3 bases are TGTGCCAGCAGCGCCGGGACTAGCGGGACGAGATCCTACAATGAGCAGTTCTTC.

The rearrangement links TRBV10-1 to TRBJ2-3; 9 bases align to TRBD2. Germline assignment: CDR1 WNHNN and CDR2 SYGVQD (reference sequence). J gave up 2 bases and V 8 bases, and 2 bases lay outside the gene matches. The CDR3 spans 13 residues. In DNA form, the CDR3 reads TGCGCCAGCTCTAGCGGGGTCACAGATACGCAGTATTTT. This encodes CASSSGVTDTQYF.

This CDR3 is CASSYSGVTGELFF. The DNA of the CDR3 is TGTGCCAGCAGTTATTCAGGGGTTACCGGGGAGCTGTTTTTT. The chain couples TRBV6-5 to TRBJ2-2; tentative D call: TRBD1 (6 bases). Germline V gene lookup returns CDR1 MNHEY and CDR2 SVGAGI. The CDR3 is 14 residues long. The ends were cut back, 3 bases at V and 5 bases at J, with 10 bases in the middle.

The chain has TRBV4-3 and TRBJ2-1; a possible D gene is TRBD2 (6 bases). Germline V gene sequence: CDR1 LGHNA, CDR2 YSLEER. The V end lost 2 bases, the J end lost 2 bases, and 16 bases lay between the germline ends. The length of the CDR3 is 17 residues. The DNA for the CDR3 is TGCGCCAGCAGCCAAAGTTATGGCGGGGATGCCTACAATGAGCAGTTCTTC. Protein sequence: CASSQSYGGDAYNEQFF.